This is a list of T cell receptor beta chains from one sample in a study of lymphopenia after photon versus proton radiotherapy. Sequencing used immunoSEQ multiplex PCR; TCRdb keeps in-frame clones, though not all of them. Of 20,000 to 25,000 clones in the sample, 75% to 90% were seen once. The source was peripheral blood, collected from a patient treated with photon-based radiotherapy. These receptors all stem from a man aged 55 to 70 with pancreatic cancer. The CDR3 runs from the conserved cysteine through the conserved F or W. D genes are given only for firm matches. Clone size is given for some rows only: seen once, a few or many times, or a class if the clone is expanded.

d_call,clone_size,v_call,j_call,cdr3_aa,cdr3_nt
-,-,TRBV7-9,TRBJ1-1,CASSGQQDEAFF,TGTGCCAGCAGCGGACAGCAAGATGAAGCTTTCTTT
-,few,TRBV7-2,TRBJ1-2,CASSSSFISGYTF,TGTGCCAGCAGCAGCTCTTTCATTTCTGGCTACACCTTC
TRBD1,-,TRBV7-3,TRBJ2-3,CASSLGETGGTDTQYF,TGTGCCAGCAGCTTAGGGGAGACAGGGGGCACAGATACGCAGTATTTT
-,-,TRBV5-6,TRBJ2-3,CASSTGIRPTDTQYF,TGTGCCAGCAGCACCGGGATTCGGCCAACAGATACGCAGTATTTT
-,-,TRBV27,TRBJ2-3,CASSLWGGRIDTQYF,TGTGCCAGCAGTTTATGGGGAGGTCGGATAGATACGCAGTATTTT
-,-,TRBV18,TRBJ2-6,CASSPPEGEGGANVLTF,TGTGCCAGCTCACCACCGGAAGGGGAAGGGGGGGCCAACGTCCTGACTTTC
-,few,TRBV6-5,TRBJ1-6,CASRGLGSPLHF,TGTGCCAGCAGGGGGTTAGGCTCACCCCTCCACTTT
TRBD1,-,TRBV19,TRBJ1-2,CASKVMGDSAPGYTF,TGTGCCAGTAAAGTCATGGGGGACAGCGCCCCAGGCTACACCTTC
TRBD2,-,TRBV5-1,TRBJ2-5,CASSSRLAGGETQYF,TGCGCCAGCAGCTCCAGACTAGCGGGGGGAGAGACCCAGTACTTC
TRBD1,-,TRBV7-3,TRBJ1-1,CASSTIGQGAPTEAFF,TGTGCCAGCAGCACCATCGGACAGGGGGCGCCTACTGAAGCTTTCTTT
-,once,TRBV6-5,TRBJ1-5,CASSPQGNSNQPQHF,TGTGCCAGCAGTCCCCAGGGGAATAGCAATCAGCCCCAGCATTTT
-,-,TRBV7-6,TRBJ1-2,CASSPWEGGYTF,TGTGCCAGCAGCCCCTGGGAAGGCGGCTACACCTTC
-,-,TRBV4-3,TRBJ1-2,CASSQVPLVVGGYTF,TGCGCCAGCAGCCAAGTCCCCCTGGTGGTAGGAGGCTACACCTTC
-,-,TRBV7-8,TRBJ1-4,CASSFRAWDEKLFF,TGTGCCAGCAGCTTCCGGGCGTGGGATGAAAAACTGTTTTTT
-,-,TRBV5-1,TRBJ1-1,CASSFLSMNTEAFF,TGCGCCAGCAGCTTCCTATCCATGAACACTGAAGCTTTCTTT
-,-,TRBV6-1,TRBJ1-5,CASSVPLTVYLNQPQHF,TGTGCCAGCAGTGTGCCCTTAACAGTCTACCTCAATCAGCCCCAGCATTTT
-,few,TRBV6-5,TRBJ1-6,CASRQNSPLHF,TGTGCCAGCAGGCAAAATTCACCCCTCCACTTT
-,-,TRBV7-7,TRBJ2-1,CASSLVQGHNEQFF,TGTGCTAGCAGCTTAGTACAGGGCCACAATGAGCAGTTCTTC
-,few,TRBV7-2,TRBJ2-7,CASSLARYEQYF,TGTGCCAGCAGCTTGGCCCGCTACGAGCAGTACTTC
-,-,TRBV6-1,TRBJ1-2,CASRPRDTYGYTF,TGTGCCAGCAGACCTAGGGACACCTATGGCTACACCTTC
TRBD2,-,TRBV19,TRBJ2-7,CASSQRLAVPHEQYF,TGTGCCAGTAGCCAGAGACTAGCGGTTCCCCACGAGCAGTACTTC
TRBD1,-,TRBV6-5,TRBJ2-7,CASARDRTLYEQYF,TGTGCCAGCGCCCGGGACAGGACCTTATACGAGCAGTACTTC
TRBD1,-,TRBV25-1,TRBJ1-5,CASSESGGTGASNQPQHF,TGTGCCAGCAGTGAATCGGGCGGGACAGGGGCCTCCAATCAGCCCCAGCATTTT
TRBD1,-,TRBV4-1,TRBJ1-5,CASSQAPTGTGNQPQHF,TGCGCCAGCAGCCAAGCCCCAACCGGGACAGGGAATCAGCCCCAGCATTTT
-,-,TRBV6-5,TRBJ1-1,CASSYGEATEAFF,TGTGCCAGCAGTTACGGGGAGGCTACTGAAGCTTTCTTT
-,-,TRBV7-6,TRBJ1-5,CAVQGGSNQPQHF,TGTGCAGTACAGGGAGGAAGCAATCAGCCCCAGCATTTT
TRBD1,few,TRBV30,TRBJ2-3,CALRLLGQRTDTQYF,TGTGCCCTCCGTCTGTTGGGACAGCGCACAGATACGCAGTATTTT
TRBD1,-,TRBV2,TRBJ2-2,CASQGDSGELFF,TGTGCCAGCCAGGGGGACAGCGGGGAGCTGTTTTTT
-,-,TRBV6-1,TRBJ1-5,CASSDRVLLVGNQPQHF,TGTGCCAGCAGTGACAGGGTCCTCCTAGTTGGCAATCAGCCCCAGCATTTT
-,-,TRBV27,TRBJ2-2,CASSIQGPDTGELFF,TGTGCCAGCAGTATTCAGGGTCCTGACACCGGGGAGCTGTTTTTT
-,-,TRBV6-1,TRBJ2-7,CASNKGNRGEQYF,TGTGCCAGCAATAAGGGTAACCGGGGCGAGCAGTACTTC
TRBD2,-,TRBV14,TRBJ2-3,CAVGPAGTKNTQYF,TGTGCAGTGGGGCCAGCGGGGACGAAAAATACGCAGTATTTT
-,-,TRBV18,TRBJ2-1,CASSPNVAQYNEQFF,TGTGCCAGCTCACCAAACGTGGCACAATACAATGAGCAGTTCTTC
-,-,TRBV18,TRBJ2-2,CASSPSQGNTGELFF,TGTGCCAGCTCCCCGAGCCAAGGGAACACCGGGGAGCTGTTTTTT
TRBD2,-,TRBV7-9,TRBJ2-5,CASSLAQGTRETQYF,TGTGCCAGCAGCTTAGCGCAGGGGACTAGGGAGACCCAGTACTTC
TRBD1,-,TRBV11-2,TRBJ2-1,CASSQQGAVSNEQFF,TGTGCCAGCAGCCAACAGGGGGCGGTCAGCAATGAGCAGTTCTTC
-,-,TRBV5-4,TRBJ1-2,CASSFSKVGNYGYTF,TGTGCCAGCAGCTTTAGTAAGGTGGGCAACTATGGCTACACCTTC
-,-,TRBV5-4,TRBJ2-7,CASSLPGEAYEQYF,TGTGCCAGCAGCTTGCCGGGGGAGGCCTACGAGCAGTACTTC
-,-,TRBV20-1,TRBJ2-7,CSAGVVFEQYF,TGCAGTGCAGGGGTAGTATTCGAGCAGTACTTC
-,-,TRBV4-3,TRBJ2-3,CASSQGSGVADTQYF,TGCGCCAGCAGCCAAGGGTCGGGGGTCGCAGATACGCAGTATTTT
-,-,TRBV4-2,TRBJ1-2,CASSQDQGFYGYTF,TGTGCCAGCAGCCAAGATCAGGGGTTCTATGGCTACACCTTC
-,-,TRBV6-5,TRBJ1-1,CASSSTQLQAFF,TGTGCCAGCAGTTCCACTCAATTACAAGCTTTCTTT
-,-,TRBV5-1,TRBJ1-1,CASSLEWDTEAFF,TGCGCCAGCAGCTTGGAATGGGACACTGAAGCTTTCTTT
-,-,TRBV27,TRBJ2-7,CASSLYSGRSYEQYF,TGTGCCAGCAGTTTATATTCGGGCCGGTCCTACGAGCAGTACTTC
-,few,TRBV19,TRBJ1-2,CASSIGTDDNYGYTF,TGTGCCAGTAGTATCGGGACGGACGATAACTATGGCTACACCTTC
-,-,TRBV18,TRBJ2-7,CASSQSDGDLSYEQYF,TGTGCCAGCTCACAATCCGACGGGGACCTCTCCTACGAGCAGTACTTC
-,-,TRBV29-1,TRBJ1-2,CSVDVQTYGYTF,TGCAGCGTTGATGTACAGACTTATGGCTACACCTTC
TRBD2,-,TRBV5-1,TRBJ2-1,CASGEGLALFNEQFF,TGCGCCAGCGGCGAGGGACTAGCATTGTTCAATGAGCAGTTCTTC
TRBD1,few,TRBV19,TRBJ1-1,CASSRDREREAFF,TGTGCCAGTAGTAGGGACAGAGAACGTGAAGCTTTCTTT
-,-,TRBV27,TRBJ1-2,CASSAKGAGGLGYTF,TGTGCCAGCAGTGCGAAGGGAGCCGGGGGCCTGGGCTACACCTTC
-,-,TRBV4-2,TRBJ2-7,CASSQVPGSGSYEQYF,TGTGCCAGCAGCCAAGTACCGGGGAGCGGCTCCTACGAGCAGTACTTC
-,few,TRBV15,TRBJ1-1,CATRREMNTEAFF,TGTGCCACCAGACGGGAGATGAACACTGAAGCTTTCTTT